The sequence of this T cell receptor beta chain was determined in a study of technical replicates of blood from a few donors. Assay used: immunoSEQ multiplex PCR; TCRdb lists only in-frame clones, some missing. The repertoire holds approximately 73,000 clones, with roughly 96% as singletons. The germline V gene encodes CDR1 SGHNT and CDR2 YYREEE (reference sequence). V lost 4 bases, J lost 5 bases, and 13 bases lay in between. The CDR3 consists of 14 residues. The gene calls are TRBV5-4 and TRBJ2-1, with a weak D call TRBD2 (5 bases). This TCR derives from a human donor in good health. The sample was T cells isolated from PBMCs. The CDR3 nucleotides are TGTGCCAGCAGCGGGAGCGTCGCCGACAATGAGCAGTTCTTC. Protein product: CASSGSVADNEQFF.